This T cell receptor (beta chain) was documented in a study of post-analysis software for immune sequencing data. Study-wide findings and caveats: Patients used five TRBV segments, including TRBV5-6, TRBV5-1 and TRBV20-1, more often than controls. In multiple sclerosis, normalized Chao1 diversity was significantly below that of controls.

The CDR3 consists of 11 residues. CDR1 and CDR2 (germline): SGHTA, FQGTGA. V was clipped by 2 bases and J by 10 bases, with 9 bases between them. This clonotype was observed a handful of times. Its antigen is currently unknown. Each TCR beta cDNA library carried unique molecular identifiers. Using its own MiXCR run on the PCR reads, TCRdb lists one record per CDR3 protein. There are some 800,000 distinct CDR3 sequences in the sample; 46% occur only once, and over 4.5% lies in the top ten. The sample taken for sequencing was blood. The sequence was obtained from a girl aged 5-17 years with multiple sclerosis. This rearrangement joins TRBV7-3 to TRBJ2-7; D might be TRBD1 or TRBD2, each matching 5 bases. The CDR3: CASSLGGIQYF. The CDR3 nucleotides are TGTGCCAGCAGCTTAGGGGGAATCCAGTACTTC.